This is a list of T cell receptor beta chains from one sample in a study of CD8+ T cells in alopecia areata. Repertoires were generated with immunoSEQ multiplex PCR, while TCRdb's copy carries only in-frame clones and drops some. The repertoire includes fewer than 250,000 clones, approximately 56% of them detected once, and 0.65% to 0.7% sits in the top ten. This specimen was CD4+ T cells sorted from blood, taken at week 4, from a patient treated with tofacitinib. These receptors all come from a human donor with alopecia areata. Both conserved end residues are part of each CDR3. A D gene is named only where the DNA matches it firmly. Expanded clones get a size class; other rows say once, few or many, or leave the size out.

clone_size	d_call	v_call	j_call	cdr3_nt	cdr3_aa
few	TRBD2	TRBV28	TRBJ2-4	TGTGCCAGCAGTCCACCGGGACAGCCGACTAGCGGGAGGCCCCAGTACTTC	CASSPPGQPTSGRPQYF
.	.	TRBV9	TRBJ2-1	TGTGCCAGCAGCCTCCGGACGGTAAAATCCTACAATGAGCAGTTCTTC	CASSLRTVKSYNEQFF
.	.	TRBV7-2	TRBJ2-1	TGTGCCAGCAGCTTAGGCTCTCGTGTGAGCTCCTACAATGAGCAGTTCTTC	CASSLGSRVSSYNEQFF
.	.	TRBV29-1	TRBJ2-7	TGCAGCGCCGGGGAGCGTGTAAAGCAGTACTTC	CSAGERVKQYF
.	.	TRBV30	TRBJ2-5	TGTGCCTGGAGTCTAGCGGAGACCCAGTACTTC	CAWSLAETQYF
.	.	TRBV6-1	TRBJ1-1	TGTGCCAGCAGCGCGGTTTGGGGAGGGGACACTGAAGCTTTCTTT	CASSAVWGGDTEAFF
.	TRBD1	TRBV30	TRBJ1-2	TGTGCCTGGATTCATCCGGGACAGGGGTTGCATGGCTACACCTTC	CAWIHPGQGLHGYTF
.	.	TRBV7-9	TRBJ2-3	TGTGCCAGCAGCTCCAAGGCAGATACGCAGTATTTT	CASSSKADTQYF
.	.	TRBV25-1	TRBJ2-3	TGTGCCAGCCGATCCAACACAGATACGCAGTATTTT	CASRSNTDTQYF
.	.	TRBV5-1	TRBJ2-7	TGCGCCAGCAGCTCCGGCAACTCCTACGAGCAGTACTTC	CASSSGNSYEQYF
.	.	TRBV15	TRBJ2-1	TGTGCCACCAGCAGCCCCCCGACTAGTGGAGGTGAGCAGATCTTC	CATSSPPTSGGEQIF
.	TRBD1	TRBV29-1	TRBJ2-1	TGCAGCGTTGGGCGGGACAGGGCGCAGTTCTTC	CSVGRDRAQFF
.	.	TRBV7-9	TRBJ1-2	TGTGCCAGCAGCTCAGCGAGAGGCTACACCTTC	CASSSARGYTF
.	.	TRBV7-2	TRBJ2-2	TGTGCCAGCAGCTCCGACACCGGGGAGCTGTTTTTT	CASSSDTGELFF
.	.	TRBV4-3	TRBJ1-1	TGCGCCAGCAGCCAAATACCGGGGAACACTGAAGCTTTCTTT	CASSQIPGNTEAFF
few	.	TRBV29-1	TRBJ2-7	TGCAGCGTTTTGACACACTCCTACGAGCAGTACTTC	CSVLTHSYEQYF
.	.	TRBV6-1	TRBJ1-1	TGTGCCAGCAGAGGTCGGACGGACACTGAAGCTTTCTTT	CASRGRTDTEAFF
.	TRBD2	TRBV5-6	TRBJ2-7	TGTGCCAGCAGCCGGGACTATGGTGGGTCCTACGAGCAGTACTTC	CASSRDYGGSYEQYF
.	.	TRBV5-1	TRBJ2-6	TGCGCCAGCAGGGACAACTCTGGGGCCAACGTCCTGACTTTC	CASRDNSGANVLTF
once	.	TRBV2	TRBJ1-1	TGTGCCAGCAGTGAAGCACGTCACCTTGGAGCTTTCTTT	CASSEARHLGAFF
.	.	TRBV19	TRBJ1-5	TGTGCCAGTAGTATAGGGACGGCGAGCAATCAGCCCCAGCATTTT	CASSIGTASNQPQHF
.	.	TRBV29-1	TRBJ2-7	TGCAGCGTTGCCGGGAACTACGAGCAGTACTTC	CSVAGNYEQYF
.	.	TRBV20-1	TRBJ2-7	TGCAGTGTCACGACGGGGCCCGAGCAGTACTTC	CSVTTGPEQYF
few	TRBD2	TRBV10-3	TRBJ2-7	TGTGCCATCAGTGGACTAGCGGGAGCCGAGCAGTACTTC	CAISGLAGAEQYF
.	TRBD1	TRBV19	TRBJ2-2	TGTGCCAGTAGTATGGACAGGGGAGCCGGGGAGCTGTTTTTT	CASSMDRGAGELFF
.	TRBD1	TRBV30	TRBJ1-2	TGTGCCTGGAGCCAGGGGGGAAACTATGGCTACACCTTC	CAWSQGGNYGYTF
.	.	TRBV5-1	TRBJ2-7	TGCGCCAGCAGCCTCGGCAGCACGACCTACGAGCAGTACTTC	CASSLGSTTYEQYF
once	.	TRBV7-2	TRBJ2-1	TGTGCCAGCAGCTGGTACACCCTAGTCAATGAGCAGTTCTTC	CASSWYTLVNEQFF
.	.	TRBV5-1	TRBJ1-2	TGCGCCAGCAGCTTAACCCGGGACACGGGGGGCTACACCTTC	CASSLTRDTGGYTF
few	TRBD2	TRBV29-1	TRBJ2-7	TGCAGCGTTCGAGGCTTGACTAGCGGGAGGCAGTACGAGCAGTACTTC	CSVRGLTSGRQYEQYF
once	TRBD1	TRBV7-4	TRBJ2-7	TGTGCCAGCAACTACCTTAGGAACGGCTGGGGGACAGGGAGAAACTACGAGCAGTACTTC	CASNYLRNGWGTGRNYEQYF
.	TRBD1	TRBV15	TRBJ1-3	TGTGCCACCAGCAGAGCGGGCAGGGGGCTTGGAAACACCATATATTTT	CATSRAGRGLGNTIYF
.	TRBD1	TRBV7-3	TRBJ2-1	TGTGCCAGCAGCTTGAGCCGGGACAGGGTGAATGAGCAGTTCTTC	CASSLSRDRVNEQFF
.	.	TRBV30	TRBJ1-2	TGTGCCGGAGGACGTGGCTACACCTTC	CAGGRGYTF
.	TRBD1	TRBV5-1	TRBJ2-5	TGCGCCAGCAGCCAAACGACAGGGGCAAAAGAGACCCAGTACTTC	CASSQTTGAKETQYF
.	.	TRBV27	TRBJ1-2	TGTGCCAGCAGTTTTCGGGGGAACTATGGCTACACCTTC	CASSFRGNYGYTF
.	TRBD1	TRBV29-1	TRBJ1-2	TGCAGCGCACAACAGGGGTCCTATGGCTACACCTTC	CSAQQGSYGYTF
.	TRBD1	TRBV10-3	TRBJ2-7	TGTGCCATCAGTGTCGCAGGGGGAAAGGAGCAGTACTTC	CAISVAGGKEQYF
few	.	TRBV23-1	TRBJ1-1	TGCGCCAGCCTTCAAAAGGGGGGCTGGTACACTGAAGCTTTCTTT	CASLQKGGWYTEAFF
few	.	TRBV25-1	TRBJ2-5	TGTGCCAGCAGGGCAGTCAGGGTCCTCCAAGAGACCCAGTACTTC	CASRAVRVLQETQYF
once	.	TRBV6-5	TRBJ1-2	TGTGCCAGCAGTCGTACAGGCACCTATGGCTACACCTTC	CASSRTGTYGYTF
.	TRBD2	TRBV6-1	TRBJ2-4	TGTGCCAGCAAAGTAGCGGGAGACCGGCTCATTCAGTACTTC	CASKVAGDRLIQYF